One and the same sample provided the 29 T cell receptor beta chains below, sequenced in a study of blood T cells in healthy people across ages. Then a second PCR, running about 6 to 12 cycles, was carried out with a sample-barcoded 5' primer and a J-beta primer mix. TCRdb reprocessed the 5' RACE reads with MiXCR, giving one entry per CDR3 protein. The profile covers 700,000 to 850,000 distinct CDR3 sequences, with roughly 35% appearing a single time and 10% to 15% taken by the ten largest. Sequenced sample: blood. Every receptor here comes from a man between 18 and 35 years old in good health.

This chain links TRBV20-1 with TRBJ2-3; TRBD1 agrees at 8 bases. Per the germline V gene, CDR1 is DFQATT and CDR2 is SNEGSKA (reference sequence). Losses at the gene ends were 6 bases for V and 0 bases for J; bases not matched to a gene: 2. The CDR3 loop spans 13 amino acids. CDR3: CSAGQGSTDTQYF. The CDR3 DNA reads TGCAGTGCCGGACAGGGTAGCACAGATACGCAGTATTTT.

Notes on this clonotype: A clone one base away is much larger, so this may be a read error. V usage is TRBV12-3 or TRBV12-4 and J usage is TRBJ2-5; perhaps TRBD1 as D (5 bases). There are 13 residues in the CDR3. Trimming cost V 4 bases and J 4 bases, with 10 bases left between them. CDR3 in amino acids: CASSWTNRETQYF. The CDR3 DNA sequence: TGTGCCAGCAGTTGGACAAACCGAGAGACCCAGTACTTC.

The rearrangement uses TRBV5-1 and TRBJ2-4; 9 bases match TRBD1. Gene TRBJ2-5 matches the end of the DNA better, so the J call may be wrong. This CDR3 comprises 16 residues. Germline CDR1 is SGHRS and CDR2 is YFSETQ. The CDR3: CASSPSTGTGSETQYF. CDR3 coding DNA: TGCGCCAGCAGCCCATCTACCGGGACAGGGAGCGAGACCCAGTACTTC.

This sequence joins TRBV10-2 and TRBJ1-1; the D is unclear. Germline V gene lookup returns CDR1 WSHSY and CDR2 SAAADI. The V gene lost 3 bases and the J gene lost 6 bases, with 17 bases spanning the gap. The CDR3 is 15 residues long. The CDR3 loop reads CASSDIKVADSEAFF. CDR3 nucleotide sequence: TGCGCCAGCAGTGACATAAAGGTCGCGGACTCTGAAGCTTTCTTT.

This clonotype was picked up a small number of times. V and J are TRBV12-5 and TRBJ1-1; weak D call: TRBD1 (6 bases). This CDR3 spans 18 amino acids. V lost 2 bases, J lost 4 bases, and 23 bases lay in between. Looked up from germline, CDR1 is LGHNT and CDR2 is FRNRAP. For the CDR3, the DNA is TGTGCTAGTGGTTTGCCAAACGACCTACAGGGCTGGCGCACTGAAGCTTTCTTT. Amino acid sequence: CASGLPNDLQGWRTEAFF.

As regards this clonotype: This sequence may be a read error, since a much larger clone differs from it by one base. V and J are TRBV5-1 and TRBJ2-1, with 15 positions matching TRBD2. CDR1 is SGHRS and CDR2 is YFSETQ in the germline V gene. CDR3 size: 19 residues. V dropped 4 bases and J dropped 7; count of bases not matched to a gene: 15. CDR3 sequence: CASSPGLAGGRSHPNEQFF. The CDR3 DNA reads as TGCGCCAGCAGCCCCGGACTAGCGGGGGGGCGATCCCATCCGAATGAGCAGTTCTTC.

This clonotype was seen a single time. This sequence may be a read error, since a much larger clone differs from it by one base. The V and J genes are TRBV5-1 and TRBJ2-1; 9 nucleotides line up with TRBD1. The tail of the sequence fits TRBJ2-7 better, so the J call may be wrong. Germline V lookup: CDR1 SGHRS, CDR2 YFSETQ. The CDR3 consists of 14 residues. CDR3 coding DNA: TGCGCCAACACCCAGACAGGGGGCTCCTACGAGCAGTACTTC. It yields the protein CANTQTGGSYEQYF.

This clonotype occurred a few times. The CDR3 is CSARGTGAYNEQYF. The CDR3 nucleotides read TGCAGTGCTAGAGGAACAGGGGCCTACAATGAGCAGTACTTC. The chain combines TRBV20-1 with TRBJ2-1; 7 bases match TRBD1. The tail of the sequence fits TRBJ2-7 better, so the J call may be wrong. The germline gives CDR1 DFQATT, CDR2 SNEGSKA (reference sequence). This CDR3 is built from 14 residues.

The rearrangement links TRBV4-2 to TRBJ2-3; a possible D gene is TRBD2 (5 bases). The CDR3 length is 15 residues. V shed 2 bases and J shed 2 bases, with 11 bases lying between them. The germline gives CDR1 LGHNA, CDR2 YNFKEQ. The DNA of the CDR3 is TGTGCCAGCAGCCAATATAGGGAGATCACAGATACGCAGTATTTT. It translates to CASSQYREITDTQYF.

This clonotype was found many times. The chain uses TRBV7-9 and TRBJ2-1, with 7 bases aligning to TRBD1. After removal of 11 bases from V and 5 bases from J, the junction contained 9 bases not matched to a gene. This CDR3 is 13 amino acids long. CDR1 is SEHNR, CDR2 FQNEAQ, per germline (reference sequence). CDR3 loop: CALWTGLNNEQFF. The DNA of the CDR3 is TGTGCCCTATGGACAGGCCTAAACAATGAGCAGTTCTTC.

Of note for this clonotype: Given a much more abundant clone one base away, this may be a read error. The chain combines TRBV3-1 with TRBJ2-3; D not certain. The length of the CDR3 is 13 residues. Looked up from germline, CDR1 is LGHDT and CDR2 is YNNKEL (reference sequence). CDR3 DNA sequence: TGTGCCAGCGGCCAAGCCGCCACAGATACGCAGTATTTT. This translates into CASGQAATDTQYF.

The chain links TRBV14 to TRBJ2-1; 8 bases align to TRBD2. Germline CDR1 SGHDN, CDR2 FVKESK. This CDR3 region has 16 residues. J lost 8 bases, V lost 1 base, and 10 bases had no gene match. CDR3 sequence (DNA): TGTGCCAGCAGCCAAGGACGGGGGGGCCATGGGGATGAGCAGTTCTTC. It is translated as CASSQGRGGHGDEQFF.

This clonotype was seen once. A much larger clone differs by one base, so this may be a read error. The chain is built from TRBV20-1 and TRBJ1-1; no clear D. The CDR3 is made up of 11 amino acids. CDR1 and CDR2 (germline): DFQATT, SNEGSKA (reference sequence). CDR3 loop: CSTRLNTEAFF. CDR3 bases: TGCAGTACTAGATTGAACACTGAAGCTTTCTTT.

This clonotype was detected many times. In DNA, the CDR3 is TGTGCCAGCAGTAGGGGACTTCGATTGTACGAGCAGTACTTC. It specifies CASSRGLRLYEQYF. V gene TRBV6-2 or TRBV6-3 combines with J gene TRBJ2-7; possible D gene TRBD2, 6 bases. Trimming removed 5 bases from V and 4 bases from J, with 15 bases in between. This CDR3 region has 14 residues. The germline CDR1 and CDR2 sequences are MNHEY and SVGEGT.

Of note for this clonotype: The junction and the germline gene differ at one end; a read error may be behind it. This chain connects TRBV6-5 to TRBJ2-5; D may match TRBD1 or TRBD2 (5 bases each). From germline, CDR1 is MNHEY and CDR2 SVGAGI. The CDR3 is 15 residues long. The DNA of the CDR3 is TGTGCCAGCAGTCAATCGGGACGGACACAAGGGACCCAGTACTTC. This gives the protein CASSQSGRTQGTQYF.

In the case of this clonotype: Compared with germline, one end of the junction differs, possibly owing to a read error. This rearrangement joins TRBV7-9 to TRBJ1-6; TRBD1 is a possible D gene (5 bases). The CDR3 loop spans 15 amino acids. Germline assignment: CDR1 SEHNR and CDR2 FQNEAQ (reference sequence). The CDR3 coding sequence is TGTGCCACCAGAGAGGGGCAGGGTAATGTTTCACCCCCCCACTTT. This gives the protein CATREGQGNVSPPHF.

At least ten counts were recorded for this clonotype. The junction departs from the called germline gene at one end, perhaps through a read error. The chain combines TRBV7-2 with TRBJ2-3; TRBD2 is a possible D gene (6 bases). This CDR3 has 13 residues. The germline CDR1 and CDR2 sequences are SGHTA and FQGNSA. Here the CDR3 reads CASSLEGTDTQYF. CDR3 DNA sequence: TGCGCCAGCAGCTTGGAGGGGACAGATACGCAGTATTTT. Full variable domain (rest looked up from reference TRBV7-2 and TRBJ2-3): GAGVSQSPSNKVTEKGKDVELRCDPISGHTALYWYRQSLGQGLEFLIYFQGNSAPDKSGLPSDRFSAERTGGSVSTLTIQRTQQEDSAVYLCASSLEGTDTQYFGPGTRLTVL.

This clonotype showed up just a few times. The V and J genes are TRBV2 and TRBJ1-2, with 9 nucleotides matching TRBD1. CDR3 length: 15 residues. The J segment lost 2 bases and the V segment lost 4 bases, leaving 5 bases of the junction unmatched. Germline V CDR1 and CDR2: SNHLY, FYNNEI. The CDR3 sequence: CASSGRTGVNYGYTF. Written as DNA, the CDR3 is TGTGCCAGCAGTGGAAGGACAGGGGTAAACTATGGCTACACCTTC.

This chain uses TRBV2 with TRBJ2-2, with D perhaps matching TRBD2 (5 bases). From germline, CDR1 is SNHLY and CDR2 FYNNEI. Trimming pared 8 bases from V and 5 bases from J, leaving 12 bases between. The CDR3 has 13 amino acids. The CDR3 spells CASRREGTGELFF. In DNA form, the CDR3 reads TGTGCCAGCCGACGAGAGGGTACCGGGGAGCTGTTTTTT.

This clonotype was detected ten times or more. This chain uses TRBV4-3 with TRBJ2-1; TRBD1 matches at 8 bases. From germline, CDR1 is LGHNA and CDR2 YSLEER. The CDR3 totals 17 residues. V shed 0 bases and J 6 bases; nucleotides not matched to a gene: 10. CDR3 in DNA: TGCGCCAGCAGCCAAGATCGGAGGACAGGGTTTATCAATGAGCAGTTCTTC. As protein: CASSQDRRTGFINEQFF.

This clonotype was seen a few times. The chain employs TRBV7-2 and TRBJ1-5; D perhaps matches TRBD1 (6 bases). Deletions cut 1 base from V and 0 bases from J, with 10 bases between. Germline V gives CDR1 SGHTA, CDR2 FQGNSA. The CDR3 sequence is 16 residues long. CDR3 in DNA: TGTGCCAGCAGCTTAGACGCAGGGGTTAGCAATCAGCCCCAGCATTTT. Amino acid sequence: CASSLDAGVSNQPQHF.

The rearrangement links TRBV7-9 to TRBJ1-1, with D possibly matching TRBD1 (5 bases). The V gene's germline CDR1 is SEHNR and CDR2 FQNEAQ (reference sequence). With 5 bases removed from V and 8 bases from J, the gap between germline ends came to 15 bases. The CDR3 covers 13 residues. CDR3 protein: CASSPRDGTEAFF. The CDR3 nucleotides are TGTGCCAGCAGCCCTAGGGACGGCACGGAAGCTTTCTTT.

This clonotype came up a few times. The chain recombines TRBV6-4 with TRBJ1-5; no reliable D call. The CDR3 consists of 13 residues. Trimming left V 5 bases short and J 3 bases short, with 8 bases between. Germline V CDR1 and CDR2: MRHNA, SNTAGT. In DNA, the CDR3 is TGTGCCAGCAGTAGACACCTCAATCAGCCCCAGCATTTT. Amino acid sequence: CASSRHLNQPQHF.

V and J are TRBV7-9 and TRBJ2-5, with 13 bases aligning to TRBD2. The CDR3 spans 17 residues. CDR1 SEHNR and CDR2 FQNEAQ come from the germline V gene (reference sequence). Unmatched junction bases numbered 2, after V lost 1 base and J lost 0 bases. The CDR3 loop reads CASSLGTSGGYQETQYF. CDR3 nucleotides: TGTGCCAGCAGCTTAGGGACTAGCGGGGGCTACCAAGAGACCCAGTACTTC.

The J gene is TRBJ1-1, the V gene TRBV10-3, with a possible D match to TRBD1 (6 bases). This CDR3 spans 13 amino acids. Trimming took off 6 bases at V and 2 bases at J, with 10 bases between the two ends. Per the germline V gene, CDR1 is ENHRY and CDR2 is SYGVKD. CDR3 sequence: CAISLGGNTEAFF. The CDR3, as DNA: TGTGCCATCAGCTTGGGGGGCAACACTGAAGCTTTCTTT.

About this clonotype itself: A much larger clone lies one base from this, so it may be a read error. The chain recombines TRBV20-1 with TRBJ1-2; D might be TRBD1 (5 bases). The CDR3 sequence is 15 residues long. Looked up from germline, CDR1 is DFQATT and CDR2 is SNEGSKA (reference sequence). The ends were cut back, 0 bases at V and 8 bases at J, with 19 bases in the middle. The CDR3 protein is CSARDRRAGMEGYTF. In DNA form, the CDR3 reads TGCAGTGCTAGAGATCGCAGGGCAGGGATGGAGGGCTACACCTTC.

The sample holds many counts of this clonotype. This chain uses TRBV12-3 or TRBV12-4 with TRBJ2-1, with D possibly being TRBD1 (6 bases). V lost 3 bases, J lost 10 bases, and 19 bases lay in between. The CDR3 consists of 15 residues. CDR3 in DNA: TGTGCCAGCAGTTTCCAACAGGGTAAAGCTGGCGAGCAGTTCTTC. Translating gives CASSFQQGKAGEQFF.

This rearrangement joins TRBV7-9 to TRBJ2-3; D call uncertain. The CDR3 is 13 residues long. The V end was cut by 4 bases, the J end by 3 bases, with 8 bases between. Germline lookup yields CDR1 SEHNR and CDR2 FQNEAQ (reference sequence). The CDR3 loop reads CASSSGWTDTQYF. DNA of the CDR3: TGTGCCAGCAGCTCCGGTTGGACAGATACGCAGTATTTT.

CDR3 sequence (DNA): TGTGCCATCAGTGAGTCAATAACCACAGATACGCAGTATTTT. Its translation: CAISESITTDTQYF. V usage is TRBV10-3 and J usage is TRBJ2-3; D is unclear. V was trimmed by 0 bases and J by 2 bases, leaving 6 bases between them. The germline V gene encodes CDR1 ENHRY and CDR2 SYGVKD. The CDR3 runs to 14 residues.